One T cell receptor (beta chain) is described in this entry. Germline CDR1 and CDR2: LNHDA and SQIVND (reference sequence). The V end lost 6 bases, the J end lost 6 bases, and 6 bases lay between the germline ends. The CDR3 runs 11 residues. The table came from immunoSEQ multiplex PCR; TCRdb's copy has only in-frame clones and leaves some out. The sample lists roughly 250,000 clones; around 90% were seen once. This entry comes from a study of blood T cell repertoires in COVID-19. The TCR was taken from a woman in her forties or fifties who had recovered from COVID-19. The sample consisted of PBMCs or T cells enriched from blood (not recorded which). J is TRBJ2-1 and V is TRBV19, with D possibly TRBD1 on 6 matching bases. CDR3 in amino acids: CASRGANEQFF. CDR3 nucleotides: TGTGCCAGTAGGGGGGCCAATGAGCAGTTCTTC.